These T cell receptor beta chains were read from a single sample in a study of response to subunit inactivated influenza vaccine. TCRdb analysed the RT-PCR reads with MiXCR anew, one entry per CDR3 protein. This table holds 490,000 or so distinct CDR3 sequences, approximately 7.7% found once. Specimen: PBMCs from blood, collected around 25 months after vaccination. These receptor sequences come from a man aged 45 to 75 who received an inactivated influenza vaccine. Both conserved end residues are part of each CDR3. The D gene is left open where the match is weak. Size tells how often a clone was seen (once, few, many) or the class of an expanded clone, and some rows leave it out.

J: TRBJ2-5
V: TRBV12-3/TRBV12-4
D: TRBD2
size: many
DNA: TGTGCCAGCAGTACCCCCCTAGCGGCTCAAGAGACCCAGTACTTC
CDR3: CASSTPLAAQETQYF

J: TRBJ1-1
V: TRBV5-1
D: -
size: many
DNA: TGCGCCAGCAGCACCGGATGGGACACCACGAACACTGAAGCTTTCTTT
CDR3: CASSTGWDTTNTEAFF

J: TRBJ2-3
V: TRBV18
D: TRBD2
size: many
DNA: TGTGCCAGCTCACCTCGGGGGGGCGAGGCAGATACGCAGTATTTT
CDR3: CASSPRGGEADTQYF

J: TRBJ2-7
V: TRBV14
D: -
size: few
DNA: TGTGCCAGCAGCCAAGGGAGGACCGTCGAGCAGTACTTC
CDR3: CASSQGRTVEQYF

J: TRBJ2-6
V: TRBV2
D: -
size: few
DNA: TGTGCCAGCAGTGACCCGTCAATGACTGGGGCCAACGTCCTGACTTTC
CDR3: CASSDPSMTGANVLTF

J: TRBJ2-5
V: TRBV20-1
D: -
size: few
DNA: TGCAGTGCCAAAACAGGAGAGACCCAGTACTTC
CDR3: CSAKTGETQYF

J: TRBJ2-5
V: TRBV28
D: TRBD2
size: few
DNA: TGTGCCAGCAGTTTAGGGACTAGCGGTTCCCAGTACTTC
CDR3: CASSLGTSGSQYF

J: TRBJ1-5
V: TRBV29-1
D: -
size: -
DNA: TGCAGCGTTGGAGCAGGAGGCAATCAGCCCCAGCATTTT
CDR3: CSVGAGGNQPQHF

J: TRBJ1-2
V: TRBV14
D: -
size: -
DNA: TGTGCCAGCAGCCAAGCTTCAGGGCTCTATGGCTACACCTTC
CDR3: CASSQASGLYGYTF

J: TRBJ2-5
V: TRBV7-9
D: -
size: many
DNA: TGTGCCAGCAGCTTAGGGCGTTACGGGCAGGAGACCCAGTACTTC
CDR3: CASSLGRYGQETQYF

J: TRBJ2-2
V: TRBV12-3/TRBV12-4
D: -
size: few
DNA: TGTGCCAGCACCAAATTTTCGACCCTGTTGCTGTTTTTT
CDR3: CASTKFSTLLLFF

J: TRBJ2-7
V: TRBV7-6
D: -
size: many
DNA: TGTGCCAGCAGTAGGGGTGGAACCTACGAGCAGTACTTC
CDR3: CASSRGGTYEQYF

J: TRBJ1-1
V: TRBV20-1
D: TRBD1
size: few
DNA: TGCAGTGCTAGAGATATCGACAGGGCCGGCACTGAAGCTTTCTTT
CDR3: CSARDIDRAGTEAFF

J: TRBJ2-5
V: TRBV24-1
D: TRBD2
size: -
DNA: TGTGCCACCAGTGTGTCTAGCGGGAGACTTGGGGAGACCCAGTACTTC
CDR3: CATSVSSGRLGETQYF

J: TRBJ2-2
V: TRBV4-3
D: TRBD2
size: few
DNA: TGCGCCAGCAGCCACGGGGGGGGACGGGGGGCCCCGGCCGGGGAGCTGTTTTTT
CDR3: CASSHGGGRGAPAGELFF

J: TRBJ2-3
V: TRBV20-1
D: TRBD2
size: many
DNA: TGCAGTGTGACTAGCGGGAACACAGATACGCAGTATTTT
CDR3: CSVTSGNTDTQYF

J: TRBJ1-4
V: TRBV5-1
D: -
size: few
DNA: TGCGCCAGCAGTTTGGACAGAGCGGATGAAAAACTGTTTTTT
CDR3: CASSLDRADEKLFF

J: TRBJ1-3
V: TRBV30
D: -
size: few
DNA: TGTGCCTGGAGTGTCGGTCAGTACTCTGGAAACACCATATATTTT
CDR3: CAWSVGQYSGNTIYF

J: TRBJ2-1
V: TRBV14
D: -
size: few
DNA: TGTGCCAGCAGCCAGACGTTAAGCTTTTCCTACAATGAGCAGTTCTTC
CDR3: CASSQTLSFSYNEQFF

J: TRBJ1-1
V: TRBV6-5
D: -
size: few
DNA: TGTGCCAGCAGTTCAAGGACGGCAAAGAACACTGAAGCTTTCTTT
CDR3: CASSSRTAKNTEAFF

J: TRBJ2-1
V: TRBV7-3
D: -
size: -
DNA: TGTGCCAGCAGCCTCATAATGAACAATGAGCAGTTCTTC
CDR3: CASSLIMNNEQFF

J: TRBJ2-6
V: TRBV20-1
D: TRBD1
size: few
DNA: TGCAGTGCCCAAAGACAGGGTGGGGCCAACGTCCTGACTTTC
CDR3: CSAQRQGGANVLTF

J: TRBJ1-2
V: TRBV20-1
D: -
size: few
DNA: TGCAGTGCTAGGTTGCCATCGCAGCCTAACTATGGCTACACCTTC
CDR3: CSARLPSQPNYGYTF

J: TRBJ2-1
V: TRBV28
D: -
size: many
DNA: TGTGCCAGCAGTCCTCTGGGGGGTCAACCCTACAATGAGCAGTTCTTC
CDR3: CASSPLGGQPYNEQFF

J: TRBJ2-7
V: TRBV19
D: -
size: -
DNA: TGTGCCAGCTCAGCAAAGGTTATCTACGAGCAGTACTTC
CDR3: CASSAKVIYEQYF

J: TRBJ2-2
V: TRBV6-2/TRBV6-3
D: -
size: many
DNA: TGTGCCAGCAGCCGCCCCGGGGAGCTGTTTTTT
CDR3: CASSRPGELFF

J: TRBJ2-1
V: TRBV7-9
D: -
size: few
DNA: TGTGCCAGCAGCTTTGGGTCCGGCGGGACATACAATGAGCAGTTCTTC
CDR3: CASSFGSGGTYNEQFF

J: TRBJ1-6
V: TRBV12-3/TRBV12-4
D: -
size: few
DNA: TGTGCCATAAAAAGGACAGATAATTCACCCCTCCACTTT
CDR3: CAIKRTDNSPLHF

J: TRBJ2-1
V: TRBV29-1
D: -
size: many
DNA: TGCAGCGTTGAATTGCTGGGAACGGGCTCCTACAATGAGCAGTTCTTC
CDR3: CSVELLGTGSYNEQFF

J: TRBJ1-3
V: TRBV4-1
D: TRBD1
size: many
DNA: TGCGCCAGCAGCCAAGAGGGACAGCGCTCTGGAAACACCATATATTTT
CDR3: CASSQEGQRSGNTIYF

J: TRBJ2-3
V: TRBV7-8
D: -
size: few
DNA: TGTGCCAGCAGCCCCTCCGGGACCACAGATACGCAGTATTTT
CDR3: CASSPSGTTDTQYF

J: TRBJ1-6
V: TRBV30
D: TRBD1
size: -
DNA: TGTGCCTGTCTAGTCGAGCGAGGACAGGGGATTAATTCACCCCTCCACTTT
CDR3: CACLVERGQGINSPLHF

J: TRBJ2-1
V: TRBV28
D: TRBD1
size: many
DNA: TGTGCCAGCAGTAGGGACAGTTTTCGTGAGCAGTTCTTC
CDR3: CASSRDSFREQFF

J: TRBJ2-3
V: TRBV20-1
D: -
size: few
DNA: TGCAGTGCTAGAGATGGTCGAGGGGGTAGGGATACGCAGTATTTT
CDR3: CSARDGRGGRDTQYF

J: TRBJ1-2
V: TRBV19
D: TRBD1
size: few
DNA: TGTGCCAGTAGCCACCGGGACAGCCGTGGCTACACCTTC
CDR3: CASSHRDSRGYTF

J: TRBJ1-6
V: TRBV6-5
D: -
size: -
DNA: TGTGCCAGCAGTTACCGGGCAGCCACTACCGGACAATCACCCCTCCACTTT
CDR3: CASSYRAATTGQSPLHF

J: TRBJ2-1
V: TRBV20-1
D: TRBD2
size: -
DNA: TGCAGTGCCGAACCGGGACTAGCGGCCTACAATGAGCAGTTCTTC
CDR3: CSAEPGLAAYNEQFF

J: TRBJ1-2
V: TRBV12-3/TRBV12-4
D: -
size: -
DNA: TGTGCCAGCAGCTCCGATTTTCGGGGCGGCTACACCTTC
CDR3: CASSSDFRGGYTF

J: TRBJ2-1
V: TRBV7-9
D: TRBD1
size: few
DNA: TGTGCCAGCAGCCTCGGGACAGCCATGGCTTTTGAGAATGAGCAGTTCTTC
CDR3: CASSLGTAMAFENEQFF

J: TRBJ2-1
V: TRBV20-1
D: -
size: -
DNA: TGCAGTGCTAGAGGCCTGCAGAGCTCCTACAATGAGCAGTTCTTC
CDR3: CSARGLQSSYNEQFF

J: TRBJ2-1
V: TRBV29-1
D: TRBD1
size: many
DNA: TGCAGCGTTGCCACGGGACAGGGGGCACGAAATGAGCAGTTCTTC
CDR3: CSVATGQGARNEQFF